This TCR beta chain is from a study of T cells in localized non-small cell lung cancer. The CDR3 loop spans 11 amino acids. The V gene's germline CDR1 is SQVTM and CDR2 ANQGSEA. The method was immunoSEQ multiplex PCR; TCRdb's version includes in-frame clones alone and lacks a portion of them. This table holds tens of thousands of clones, 86% found once. The V gene is TRBV29-1, the J gene TRBJ1-1; D not resolved. The source of this sequence is a man aged 35-75 years with stage II lung adenocarcinoma. The sample here was PBMCs, taken before any cancer treatment. CDR3 in DNA: TGCGGTGGACGGATGAACACTGAAGCTTTCTTT. It encodes CGGRMNTEAFF.